This section outlines one TCR beta chain sequence together with its context. These data are taken from a study of OX40 agonist ivuxolimab in advanced cancers. Method: immunoSEQ multiplex PCR; TCRdb's copy keeps in-frame clones and lacks some. This sample has under 50,000 clones, with 70% to 90% found just once. Germline V gives CDR1 MGHRA, CDR2 YSYEKL. The CDR3 loop spans 13 amino acids. The ends were cut back, 1 base at V and 4 bases at J, with 8 bases in the middle. This chain uses TRBV4-1 with TRBJ2-7; D gene uncertain. The sequenced sample was CD4+ or CD8+ T cells sorted from blood, obtained in a trial of the OX40 agonist ivuxolimab. This receptor was obtained from an adult with an advanced solid tumor such as melanoma, head and neck, liver or kidney cancer. CDR3 DNA: TGCGCCAGCAGCCAAGGGTGGGCTTACGAGCAGTACTTC. Its protein product is CASSQGWAYEQYF.